This T cell receptor beta chain was profiled in a study of blood T cell repertoires in COVID-19. Whole-study context: The analysed material was cDNA or gDNA that came from T cells, B-cell-depleted T cells, or PBMCs.

This clone was counted a few times. The CDR3 consists of 15 residues. V was trimmed by 0 bases and J by 6 bases, leaving 9 bases between them. The germline V gene has CDR1 SGHTA and CDR2 FQGNSA. Per the original data handling: Estimates of nucleated cell counts were drawn from the amplification of reference gene primers. Sequencing was performed with immunoSEQ multiplex PCR; in TCRdb, only in-frame clones are kept and a portion is missing. The V and J calls and clone size were taken over from that table, and D and trimming were inferred from the DNA. The sample shows some 340,000 clones, about 83% of them seen only once.

The sample was peripheral blood. The source of this sequence is a young man with active or convalescent COVID-19. The chain uses TRBV7-2 and TRBJ1-6; D unclear. The CDR3 region is CASSLASKSNSPLHF. In DNA form, the CDR3 reads TGTGCCAGCAGCTTAGCTAGCAAATCTAATTCACCCCTCCACTTT. Based on the CDR3 plus reference TRBV7-2 and TRBJ1-6, the full variable domain is GAGVSQSPSNKVTEKGKDVELRCDPISGHTALYWYRQSLGQGLEFLIYFQGNSAPDKSGLPSDRFSAERTGGSVSTLTIQRTQQEDSAVYLCASSLASKSNSPLHFGNGTRLTVT.